The clone carrying this TCR beta chain appeared a few times. This record belongs to a study of CD8+ T cells in alopecia areata. Germline CDR1 reads MNHEY; CDR2 reads SVGAGI. The CDR3 runs 14 residues. V lost 6 bases to trimming and J lost 1 base, with 11 bases between them. TCR sequencing used cDNA made by reverse transcription of extracted RNA. TCRdb keeps only in-frame clones here, not all; method: immunoSEQ multiplex PCR. The data contain about 110,000 clones, 50% to 70% of them singletons. The specimen sequenced was NKG2D-low CD8+ T cells sorted from blood. This sequence joins TRBV6-5 and TRBJ2-3; tentatively, D is TRBD2 (6 bases). This TCR came from a human donor with alopecia areata. CDR3 DNA: TGTGCCAGCAGCCTAGGGACTGGCACAGATACGCAGTATTTT. Encoded protein: CASSLGTGTDTQYF.